Following are 14 T cell receptor beta chains from one sample sequenced in a study of blood T cells in healthy people across ages (dated by TCRdb to between 2014 and 2017). Receptors were amplified or captured by 5' RACE. TCRdb records Illumina HiSeq 2500 as the sequencer. A second PCR of about 7 to 12 cycles was run with a J-beta primer mix and a sample-barcoded 5' primer. In-frame beta chains were kept once TCRdb had trimmed the public reads at Q25 with fastp and called clones with MiXCR. Identical CDR3 proteins give one entry, which carries the most common genes and DNA. This sample gives roughly 700,000 distinct CDR3 sequences in total; around half of them show up just once. The biggest ten clones account for under 35% of the sample. The sequenced material came from blood. These receptors all come from a woman between 55 and 75 years old in good health.

This clonotype was seen a handful of times. J is TRBJ2-1 and V is TRBV5-1; D perhaps matches TRBD1 (5 bases). Germline-derived CDR1 and CDR2 are SGHRS and YFSETQ. The length of the CDR3 is 13 residues. V shed 2 bases and J shed 6 bases, with 9 bases lying between them. The CDR3 reads CASSFPQGNEQFF. The CDR3 DNA follows: TGCGCCAGCAGCTTCCCTCAGGGCAATGAGCAGTTCTTC.

As regards this clonotype: One junction end does not reproduce the germline sequence, and a read error may be involved. This chain joins TRBV6-2 or TRBV6-3 and TRBJ2-1; possibly TRBD2 for D (6 bases). Germline lookup yields CDR1 MNHEY and CDR2 SVGEGT. This CDR3 is 17 amino acids long. This CDR3 is CASSYITGLRSYDEQFF. In DNA, the CDR3 is TGTGCCAGCAGTTACATAACGGGACTCCGCTCCTACGATGAGCAGTTCTTC.

About this clonotype itself: An end of the junction does not agree with germline; a read error may underlie this. The chain has TRBV6-1 and TRBJ2-1; D uncertain. This CDR3 is built from 13 residues. The germline V gene encodes CDR1 MNHNS and CDR2 SASEGT. For the CDR3, the DNA is TGTGCCAGCAGTGAAGCACGGTACAGTGAGCAGTTCTTC. This translates into CASSEARYSEQFF.

The chain uses TRBV7-2 and TRBJ2-3; D is perhaps TRBD2 (5 bases). Germline CDR1 SGHTA, CDR2 FQGNSA. CDR3 size: 13 residues. The CDR3, as DNA: TGTGCAACCGGATTTAGCGACACAGATACGCAGTATTTT. It translates to CATGFSDTDTQYF.

There are a few counts of this clonotype. The chain is built from TRBV24-1 and TRBJ1-2; a possible D gene is TRBD1 (5 bases). The CDR3 contains 14 residues. Germline V gene data show CDR1 as KGHDR and CDR2 as SFDVKD. V dropped 4 bases and J dropped 7 bases, with 15 bases sitting between them. The CDR3 nucleotides read TGTGCCACCAGTGAGAGCCGGGGCTATGGTGGCTACACCTTC. Its translation is CATSESRGYGGYTF.

This clonotype was counted only a few times. The rearrangement uses TRBV9 and TRBJ2-1; 10 positions agree with TRBD1. V trimming: 0 bases; J trimming: 3 bases; junction bases outside the gene matches: 3. CDR1 is SGDLS, CDR2 YYNGEE, per germline. The CDR3 contains 16 residues. The CDR3 here is CASSVVWTGGYNEQFF. In DNA form, the CDR3 reads TGTGCCAGCAGCGTAGTTTGGACAGGGGGCTACAATGAGCAGTTCTTC.

V gene TRBV4-3 combines with J gene TRBJ2-3; D not resolved. V was trimmed by 4 bases and J by 2 bases, leaving 19 bases between them. The germline gives CDR1 LGHNA, CDR2 YSLEER. This CDR3 contains 17 residues. Here the CDR3 DNA reads TGCGCCAGCAGCCCAAGGCCTCCGGGCCCTTCCACAGATACGCAGTATTTT. Protein sequence: CASSPRPPGPSTDTQYF.

A single count supports this clonotype. The chain couples TRBV20-1 to TRBJ1-2; possible D gene TRBD1, 5 bases. Germline lookup yields CDR1 DFQATT and CDR2 SNEGSKA (reference sequence). The CDR3 has 13 amino acids. V dropped 3 bases and J dropped 7 bases, with 15 bases sitting between them. The CDR3: CSASLSRVGGYTF. The CDR3 coding sequence is TGCAGTGCTAGCCTGAGCAGGGTCGGTGGCTACACCTTC.

The chain recombines TRBV29-1 with TRBJ2-7, with 11 bases aligning to TRBD1. The DNA end is a closer match to TRBJ2-5, so the J assignment may be wrong. The CDR3 is 15 amino acids. CDR1 is SQVTM and CDR2 is ANQGSEA in the germline V gene. The CDR3 DNA reads TGCAGCGTTTTAGGGACAGGGGGGTTCGGAGAGACCCAGTACTTC. Its translation is CSVLGTGGFGETQYF.

Only a few counts were recorded for this clonotype. This sequence joins TRBV20-1 and TRBJ2-3; tentative D call: TRBD1 (5 bases). The V gene lost 0 bases and the J gene lost 3 bases, with 13 bases spanning the gap. CDR1 and CDR2 (germline): DFQATT, SNEGSKA (reference sequence). This CDR3 is 15 amino acids long. The CDR3 spells CSARDRRGDTDTQYF. CDR3 nucleotide sequence: TGCAGTGCTAGAGATCGTAGGGGTGATACAGATACGCAGTATTTT.

A note on this clonotype: The junction departs from the called germline gene at one end, perhaps through a read error. The V gene is TRBV7-2, the J gene TRBJ2-7, with 7 nucleotides matching TRBD1. This CDR3 contains 15 residues. Germline V gene sequence: CDR1 SGHTA, CDR2 FQGNSA. In DNA, the CDR3 is TGTGCCGGCAGCTTAGGAACAGGGGAAACCTACGAGCAGTACTTC. This gives the protein CAGSLGTGETYEQYF.

There are a few counts of this clonotype. The chain employs TRBV5-1 and TRBJ2-7; tentatively, D is TRBD1 (6 bases). The CDR3 totals 15 residues. Germline V gene sequence: CDR1 SGHRS, CDR2 YFSETQ. Deletions cut 5 bases from V and 1 base from J, with 16 bases between. CDR3 region: CASSFRDTLSYEQYF. In nucleotides, the CDR3 is TGCGCCAGCAGTTTCCGGGACACCCTTTCCTACGAGCAGTACTTC. Complete variable domain (other parts from reference TRBV5-1 and TRBJ2-7): KAGVTQTPRYLIKTRGQQVTLSCSPISGHRSVSWYQQTPGQGLQFLFEYFSETQRNKGNFPGRFSGRQFSNSRSEMNVSTLELGDSALYLCASSFRDTLSYEQYFGPGTRLTVT.

On this clonotype itself: A much larger clone differs by one base, so this may be a read error. This chain links TRBV6-5 with TRBJ2-7; D unclear. CDR3 length: 14 amino acids. Germline CDR1 is MNHEY and CDR2 is SVGAGI. The CDR3 sequence is CASSDSPNSYEQYF. DNA for the CDR3: TGTGCCAGCAGTGACTCTCCCAACTCCTACGAGCAGTACTTC.

This clonotype was detected a few times. The chain recombines TRBV7-2 with TRBJ2-1, with TRBD2 matching over 10 bases. The CDR3 extends over 17 amino acids. CDR1 and CDR2 (germline): SGHTA, FQGNSA. J lost 1 base, V lost 4 bases, and 7 bases had no gene match. The CDR3 here is CASSSPSAGGSYNEQFF. The CDR3 nucleotides read TGTGCCAGCAGCTCTCCCTCAGCGGGAGGGTCCTACAATGAGCAGTTCTTC.